The 9 T cell receptor beta chains presented below share a single source sample, sequenced in a study of human T cells and chemical hapten exposure. As for time point: patch test 2, 6 weeks after DPC sensitization. The treatment was: therapeutic diphenylcyclopropenone sensitization with weekly scalp DPC. MiXCR was run by TCRdb on the RACE reads, yielding one entry per CDR3 protein. The sample gives just over 350,000 distinct CDR3 sequences, just under 6.5% of which show up once; about 5.6% is in the top ten. Sequenced material: whole blood, taken in connection with sensitization to the hapten diphenylcyclopropenone (DPC). Source of these receptors: a woman aged 18-29 years with alopecia areata. Some clones in this sample may be carry-over from other donors' samples.

This clonotype showed up many times. CDR3 amino acids: CASSQEGQIAYGYTF. CDR3 nucleotides: TGTGCCAGCAGCCAAGAGGGACAGATAGCCTATGGCTACACCTTC. The rearrangement joins TRBV4-2 to TRBJ1-2; 7 bases match TRBD1. With 0 bases clipped from V and 4 bases from J, the junction kept 5 bases outside the gene matches. This CDR3 is built from 15 residues. Per the germline V gene, CDR1 is LGHNA and CDR2 is YNFKEQ.

This clonotype has a handful of counts. The chain joins TRBV29-1 to TRBJ1-1; D perhaps matches TRBD1 (6 bases). The germline CDR1 and CDR2 sequences are SQVTM and ANQGSEA. V lost 3 bases to trimming and J lost 3 bases, with 17 bases between them. CDR3 length: 15 residues. In nucleotides, the CDR3 is TGCAGCGTTGACGGTGGGGGGCGCCTTTACACTGAAGCTTTCTTT. Encoded protein: CSVDGGGRLYTEAFF.

This clonotype was recorded at least ten times. The CDR3 loop is CASSFGRDQPQHF. CDR3 coding DNA: TGTGCCAGCAGTTTCGGCAGGGATCAGCCCCAGCATTTT. The chain employs TRBV12-3 or TRBV12-4 and TRBJ1-5, with TRBD1 as a possible D gene (5 bases). The CDR3 sequence is 13 residues long. V was trimmed by 3 bases and J by 5 bases, leaving 8 bases between them.

At least ten counts were recorded for this clonotype. The V gene is TRBV20-1, the J gene TRBJ1-1; 8 bases align to TRBD1. The CDR3 runs 14 residues. V lost 7 bases to trimming and J lost 7 bases; unmatched junction nucleotides: 14. Germline V gene lookup returns CDR1 DFQATT and CDR2 SNEGSKA (reference sequence). As DNA, the CDR3 is TGCAGTGGTCGACAGGGGACCCGTCCGGGTGAAGCTTTCTTT. Translated: CSGRQGTRPGEAFF.

The chain links TRBV28 to TRBJ1-6; D call uncertain. Germline-derived CDR1 and CDR2 are MDHEN and SYDVKM. V was clipped by 6 bases and J by 7 bases, with 10 bases between them. The CDR3 totals 13 residues. CDR3 region: CASRPTWNSPLHF. The CDR3, as DNA: TGTGCCAGCAGGCCGACATGGAATTCACCCCTCCACTTT.

This clonotype occurred a few times. The chain joins TRBV12-5 to TRBJ2-1; D is unclear. The CDR3 is 13 residues long. Germline loops: CDR1 LGHNT, CDR2 FRNRAP. V lost 4 bases, J lost 6 bases, and 10 bases lay in between. In DNA form, the CDR3 reads TGTGCTAGTGGTTCTGACACCGTCAATGAGCAGTTCTTC. Translating it yields CASGSDTVNEQFF.

This clonotype was recorded a few times. The V call is TRBV6-5, the J call TRBJ1-6; the D is unclear. V dropped 5 bases and J dropped 10 bases, with 21 bases sitting between them. CDR1 and CDR2 from the germline V gene are MNHEY and SVGAGI. The CDR3 runs to 16 residues. CDR3 sequence: CASSHPRKTRGSPLHF. The CDR3 DNA is TGTGCCAGCAGTCACCCCCGGAAGACCCGGGGATCACCCCTCCACTTT.

This clonotype was recorded at least ten times. The chain links TRBV4-1 to TRBJ1-1; D ambiguous. The V end was cut by 0 bases, the J end by 4 bases, with 15 bases between. This CDR3 spans 16 amino acids. The germline CDR1 and CDR2 sequences are MGHRA and YSYEKL. CDR3 loop: CASSQDGGPGSTEAFF. The CDR3 DNA is TGCGCCAGCAGCCAAGATGGAGGGCCCGGGAGCACTGAAGCTTTCTTT.

The table lists this clonotype with many counts. This chain uses TRBV18 with TRBJ1-5; TRBD1 matches 8 bases. V gave up 3 bases and J gave up 3 bases; unmatched junction bases: 4. The CDR3 sequence is 15 residues long. Germline CDR1 is KGHSH and CDR2 is LQKENI. CDR3 loop: CASSPGQAYNQPQHF. CDR3 DNA sequence: TGTGCCAGCTCACCGGGACAGGCCTACAATCAGCCCCAGCATTTT.